One and the same sample provided the 8 T cell receptor beta chains below, sequenced in a study of cytomegalovirus exposure and HLA in healthy donors. The PCR contained 60 Vbeta and 13 Jbeta primers. Method: immunoSEQ multiplex PCR; TCRdb's copy keeps in-frame clones and lacks some. The sample yields some 120,000 clones, about 70% seen once. Sequencing was performed on PBMCs. The receptors shown here come from a woman aged 60-70 years in good health and CMV-seropositive.

V is TRBV19 and J is TRBJ1-2; the D gene is possibly TRBD1 (5 bases). Trimming cost V 3 bases and J 2 bases, with 16 bases left between them. The CDR3 has 16 residues. Per germline, CDR1 LNHDA and CDR2 SQIVND (reference sequence). This CDR3 reads CASSMIYRTVNYGYTF. The DNA for the CDR3 is TGTGCCAGTAGTATGATATACAGGACGGTGAACTATGGCTACACCTTC. The whole variable domain, remainder taken from reference TRBV19 and TRBJ1-2, is DGGITQSPKYLFRKEGQNVTLSCEQNLNHDAMYWYRQDPGQGLRLIYYSQIVNDFQKGDIAEGYSVSREKKESFPLTVTSAQKNPTAFYLCASSMIYRTVNYGYTFGSGTRLTVV.

This chain uses TRBV29-1 with TRBJ2-5; 9 bases line up with TRBD1. The end of the DNA is better explained by TRBJ2-7, so the J call may be wrong. The V gene's germline CDR1 is SQVTM and CDR2 ANQGSEA. CDR3 length: 13 residues. The CDR3 is CSVAGTGQSEQYF. In DNA, the CDR3 is TGCAGCGTCGCCGGGACAGGGCAGTCCGAGCAGTACTTC.

This rearrangement joins TRBV19 to TRBJ1-2; 8 bases fit TRBD1. V was clipped by 2 bases and J by 4 bases; unmatched bases: 3. CDR1 is LNHDA, CDR2 SQIVND, per germline (reference sequence). The CDR3 has 14 residues. The CDR3 nucleotides are TGTGCCAGTAGTATACTGCAGGGGGCCTATGGCTACACCTTC. Protein sequence: CASSILQGAYGYTF.

The CDR3 DNA follows: TGTGCCAGCAGCCCCCAGGGAGGGAATGAGCAGTTCTTC. Its translation is CASSPQGGNEQFF. V gene TRBV7-3 combines with J gene TRBJ2-1; 7 bases are a match to TRBD2. Looked up from germline, CDR1 is SGHTA and CDR2 is FQGTGA. This CDR3 is 13 amino acids long. Trimming removed 5 bases from V and 7 bases from J; junction bases left unmatched: 5. The whole variable domain, filled in from reference TRBV7-3 and TRBJ2-1, reads GAGVSQTPSNKVTEKGKYVELRCDPISGHTALYWYRQSLGQGPEFLIYFQGTGAADDSGLPNDRFFAVRPEGSVSTLKIQRTERGDSAVYLCASSPQGGNEQFFGPGTRLTVL.

The V call is TRBV5-5, the J call TRBJ2-7; 8 bases match TRBD1. This CDR3 comprises 14 residues. J lost 5 bases, V lost 3 bases, and 7 bases had no gene match. Per the germline V gene, CDR1 is SGHKS and CDR2 is YYEKEE (reference sequence). CDR3 region: CASSWRTGPNEQYF. The DNA for the CDR3 is TGTGCCAGCAGCTGGAGGACAGGGCCCAACGAGCAGTACTTC.

V gene TRBV9 combines with J gene TRBJ2-2; TRBD1 matches 10 bases. CDR1 is SGDLS and CDR2 is YYNGEE in the germline V gene. Trimming took 1 base from V and 6 from J; bases not matched to a gene: 6. The length of the CDR3 is 16 residues. The CDR3 DNA sequence: TGTGCCAGCAGCGTATGGGGACAGGGGTCCCCCGGGGAGCTGTTTTTT. Its translation: CASSVWGQGSPGELFF.

Only one count was recorded for this clone. The V and J genes are TRBV10-3 and TRBJ1-2; D is unclear. This CDR3 spans 15 amino acids. CDR1 and CDR2 (germline): ENHRY, SYGVKD. The ends were cut back, 3 bases at V and 2 bases at J, with 13 bases in the middle. This CDR3 reads CAISEVSGRNYGYTF. In nucleotides, the CDR3 is TGTGCCATCAGTGAAGTCAGTGGGAGGAACTATGGCTACACCTTC.

This clone showed up just once. An end of the junction does not agree with germline; a read error may underlie this. The chain joins TRBV4-2 to TRBJ1-5; D unclear. This CDR3 is 13 amino acids long. Germline V gene lookup returns CDR1 LGHNA and CDR2 YNFKEQ. CDR3 protein: CASSQDNNQPQHF. The CDR3, as DNA: TGTGCCAGCAGTCAAGACAACAATCAGCCCCAGCATTTT.